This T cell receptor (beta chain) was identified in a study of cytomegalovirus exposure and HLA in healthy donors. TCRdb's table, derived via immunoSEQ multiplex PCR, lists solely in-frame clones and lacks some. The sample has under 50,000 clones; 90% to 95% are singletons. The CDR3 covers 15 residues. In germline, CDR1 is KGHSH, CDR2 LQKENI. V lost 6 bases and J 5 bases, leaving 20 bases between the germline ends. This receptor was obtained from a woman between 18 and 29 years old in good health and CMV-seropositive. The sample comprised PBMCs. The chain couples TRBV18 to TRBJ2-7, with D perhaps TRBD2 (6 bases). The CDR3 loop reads CASSYAGKRVDEQYF. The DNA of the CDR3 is TGTGCCAGCTCCTATGCGGGAAAACGCGTCGACGAGCAGTACTTC.